The T cell receptor beta chain under discussion was sequenced for a study of blood T cell repertoires in COVID-19. Background on the study: T cells, B-cell-depleted T cells, or PBMCs provided the cDNA or gDNA that served as material.

Original processing methods: Estimation of nucleated cell counts was performed using reference gene primer amplification. Method: immunoSEQ multiplex PCR; TCRdb's copy keeps in-frame clones and lacks some. V and J calls and clone size follow that table, whereas D and trimming were derived from the DNA. The sample yields 180,000 or so clones, over 70% seen once. Germline CDR1 reads LGHDT; CDR2 reads YNNKEL (reference sequence). V was clipped by 2 bases and J by 2 bases; unmatched bases: 9. The CDR3 extends over 16 amino acids. Donors were grouped by their self-reported clinical history. In Cohort 3, a recovered donor had either two negative PCRs, clearance, or symptom resolution.

Material for sequencing was PBMCs or T cells enriched from blood (not recorded which). The J gene is TRBJ2-7, the V gene TRBV3-1 (or the pseudogene TRBV3-2), with TRBD1 matching 7 bases. This sequence originates from a woman aged 60-75 years who had recovered from COVID-19. The CDR3 bases are TGTGCCAGCAGCCAACCCTCGACAGGGTTTCCCTACGAGCAGTACTTC. Encoded protein: CASSQPSTGFPYEQYF.